This T cell receptor (beta chain) stems from a study of cytomegalovirus exposure and HLA in healthy donors. Overall study results and limits: The analysis excluded some indistinguishable V segments, including TRBV6-2 and TRBV6-3.

In regard to this clone: What it recognizes is unknown.

With 3 bases clipped from V and 1 base from J, the junction kept 4 bases outside the gene matches. CDR3 length equals 16 residues. Germline V gene lookup returns CDR1 LNHNV and CDR2 YYDKDF (reference sequence). Use of 60 Vbeta and 13 Jbeta primers characterized the PCR. Sequencing used immunoSEQ multiplex PCR; TCRdb keeps in-frame clones, though not all of them. The top ten hold roughly 2.4% of the sample, which has around 300,000 clones, roughly 70% seen once. The clonotype was recovered from a female donor in good health and CMV-seronegative. The sequenced sample consisted of PBMCs. The chain recombines TRBV15 with TRBJ2-2, with 8 bases lining up with TRBD1. The CDR3 DNA reads as TGTGCCACCAGCAGGAGGGGGACAGGGAACACCGGGGAGCTGTTTTTT. This translates into CATSRRGTGNTGELFF.